This entry is about one T cell receptor (beta chain). Antigen specificity is unknown. The CDR3 runs to 15 residues. The V and J ends lost 0 bases and 9 bases, in that order; junction bases with no gene match: 6. Germline V gene sequence: CDR1 DFQATT, CDR2 SNEGSKA (reference sequence). A universal primer site arose from template switching, and cDNA bore unique molecular identifiers. One entry per CDR3 protein, called by TCRdb with MiXCR from the 5' RACE reads. The sample has approximately 590,000 distinct CDR3 sequences, approximately 9.6% seen once. The sample comes from a study of identical twins. Overall study findings and caveats: Out-of-frame alpha sequences shared by twins were enriched for low generation probability. Insertions were reduced in abundant cord blood beta clonotypes but not in memory repertoires.

The sample was also reused in another study, on yellow fever vaccine responses in identical twins.

Sequenced sample: PBMCs. This TCR derives from a woman aged 18-29 years in good health. The genes are TRBV20-1 and TRBJ2-4; the match to TRBD2 covers 12 bases. The CDR3 coding sequence is TGCAGTGCTAGAGAGAAGACTAGCGGGGGAGGCATTCAGTACTTC. It translates to CSAREKTSGGGIQYF.